Shown below are 13 T cell receptor beta chains from a single sample sequenced in a study of T cells in tuberculosis. Some clones are missing from TCRdb's copy, which holds only in-frame ones; the method was immunoSEQ multiplex PCR. The table includes around 33,000 clones, 80% to 95% detected once. What was sequenced was PBMCs. The receptor source for this set is a donor aged 5-35 years with latent tuberculosis or without tuberculosis infection. Some clones in this sample may be carry-over from other donors' samples.

The V call is TRBV5-6, the J call TRBJ2-1; D may be TRBD2 (5 bases). The CDR3 is made up of 15 amino acids. The ends were cut back, 4 bases at V and 0 bases at J, with 11 bases in the middle. Germline values: CDR1 SGHDT, CDR2 YYEEEE. The CDR3: CASSNLGSSYNEQFF. In DNA, the CDR3 is TGTGCCAGCAGCAATCTAGGGAGCTCCTACAATGAGCAGTTCTTC.

This clone was observed a single time. The rearrangement links TRBV10-2 to TRBJ2-1; D perhaps matches TRBD2 (6 bases). The CDR3 totals 15 residues. V was trimmed by 5 bases and J by 3 bases, leaving 14 bases between them. Germline V gives CDR1 WSHSY, CDR2 SAAADI. CDR3 loop: CASSFPGSIYNEQFF. CDR3 in DNA: TGCGCCAGCAGTTTCCCCGGGAGCATCTACAATGAGCAGTTCTTC.

The chain combines TRBV23-1 with TRBJ2-7, with 7 bases identical to TRBD2. TRBV23-1 falls under the ORF class, with uncertain function. The V segment lost 2 bases and the J segment 7 bases; nucleotides outside the gene matches: 11. CDR3 size: 15 residues. CDR3 residues: CASSQDSGKGSEQYF. The CDR3 DNA reads as TGCGCCAGCAGTCAAGACAGCGGGAAGGGGAGTGAGCAGTACTTC.

The chain joins TRBV28 to TRBJ1-2; the D gene is possibly TRBD1 (6 bases). The CDR3 covers 13 residues. With 7 bases removed from V and 5 bases from J, the gap between germline ends came to 14 bases. Germline loops: CDR1 MDHEN, CDR2 SYDVKM. CDR3 DNA sequence: TGTGCCAGCAAAATAGGGGGGGAGTATGGCTACACCTTC. This translates into CASKIGGEYGYTF.

The rearrangement links TRBV4-1 to TRBJ1-2; no clear D gene. The CDR3 has 13 amino acids. The ends were cut back, 0 bases at V and 6 bases at J, with 8 bases in the middle. From germline, CDR1 is MGHRA and CDR2 YSYEKL. In DNA form, the CDR3 reads TGCGCCAGCAGCCAAGATCCGGGTGATGGCTACACCTTC. As protein: CASSQDPGDGYTF.

The CDR3 sequence: CASGLQAGNEQFF. CDR3 DNA: TGTGCCAGCGGTCTTCAGGCGGGGAATGAGCAGTTCTTC. The V gene is TRBV11-2, the J gene TRBJ2-1; TRBD2 might be the D (6 bases). V lost 8 bases to trimming and J lost 7 bases, with 15 bases between them. This CDR3 region has 13 residues. The germline gives CDR1 SGHAT, CDR2 FQNNGV.

This chain uses TRBV27 with TRBJ2-1; 9 bases align to TRBD2. Germline loops: CDR1 MNHEY, CDR2 SMNVEV (reference sequence). The CDR3 covers 15 residues. The V gene end was trimmed by 4 bases and the J gene end by 7 bases; junction bases not matched to a gene: 8. This chain's CDR3 is CASSYSDLAGNEQFF. Here the CDR3 DNA reads TGTGCCAGCAGTTACTCCGATCTAGCGGGAAATGAGCAGTTCTTC.

This chain connects TRBV27 to TRBJ2-2; 9 positions match TRBD2. V lost 3 bases and J lost 4; bases outside the gene matches: 3. CDR3 length equals 15 residues. The germline gives CDR1 MNHEY, CDR2 SMNVEV (reference sequence). The CDR3 loop reads CASSLELAGTGELFF. The DNA of the CDR3 is TGTGCCAGCAGTTTGGAACTAGCGGGCACCGGGGAGCTGTTTTTT.

CDR3 coding DNA: TGTGCCAGCAGCTTCACCCTCGGGGGGCAGGGCGGGGAGCTGTTTTTT. This translates into CASSFTLGGQGGELFF. This chain connects TRBV7-9 to TRBJ2-2; tentatively, D is TRBD2 (7 bases). The germline CDR1 and CDR2 sequences are SEHNR and FQNEAQ (reference sequence). V was cut by 3 bases and J by 7 bases, with 18 bases left in between. This CDR3 contains 16 residues.

The V gene is TRBV28, the J gene TRBJ1-5, with D maybe TRBD1 (5 bases). Trimming took off 6 bases at V and 7 bases at J, with 16 bases between the two ends. CDR3 size: 14 residues. Germline V CDR1 and CDR2: MDHEN, SYDVKM. The CDR3 region has the DNA TGTGCCAGCAGCACCACAGGAGACCACCAGCCCCAGCATTTT. This gives the protein CASSTTGDHQPQHF.

The chain has TRBV27 and TRBJ2-3, with a weak D call TRBD1 (8 bases). The CDR3 covers 15 residues. Trimming removed 6 bases at V and 5 bases at J, with 18 bases between. Germline assignment: CDR1 MNHEY and CDR2 SMNVEV (reference sequence). CDR3 amino acids: CASSHRGGPGDTQYF. The CDR3 DNA reads as TGTGCCAGCAGCCACAGGGGGGGGCCGGGAGATACGCAGTATTTT.

The sample holds one count of this clone. The rearrangement links TRBV6-6 to TRBJ2-7; TRBD1 aligns across 7 bases. Germline values: CDR1 MNHNY, CDR2 SVGAGI (reference sequence). This CDR3 has 14 amino acids. Trimming removed 8 bases from V and 4 bases from J; junction bases left unmatched: 11. The CDR3 DNA sequence: TGTGCCAGCTGGACAGGCCGGTGGGATTACGAGCAGTACTTC. Its translation is CASWTGRWDYEQYF.

The chain is built from TRBV15 and TRBJ2-7; 10 bases align to TRBD2. V gave up 3 bases and J gave up 2 bases; unmatched junction bases: 4. Germline CDR1 and CDR2: LNHNV and YYDKDF (reference sequence). This CDR3 is 15 amino acids long. CDR3 amino acids: CATSREAGGAYEQYF. DNA of the CDR3: TGTGCCACCAGCAGGGAAGCGGGAGGGGCCTACGAGCAGTACTTC.